One sample yielded the 27 T cell receptor beta chains listed below, sequenced in a study of shared clonotypes between healthy human individuals. Generated by immunoSEQ multiplex PCR, the TCRdb table keeps only in-frame clones and is missing some. The sample lists around 510,000 clones, around 95% occurring once. Sequencing input: naive CD4+ T cells sorted from blood. This sample's subset: CD45RA+ positively selected. Receptors originate from a woman under 40 in good health.

V usage is TRBV5-1 and J usage is TRBJ1-4, with 10 bases fitting TRBD1. Germline loops: CDR1 SGHRS, CDR2 YFSETQ. The V segment lost 4 bases and the J segment 0 bases; nucleotides outside the gene matches: 6. The CDR3 is 17 amino acids. The CDR3 nucleotides are TGCGCCAGCAGCCCCCTTGGACAGGGGGCAACTAATGAAAAACTGTTTTTT. Amino acid sequence: CASSPLGQGATNEKLFF.

V usage is TRBV5-1 and J usage is TRBJ2-2, with D possibly TRBD1 on 6 matching bases. CDR3 size: 14 residues. Germline CDR1 SGHRS, CDR2 YFSETQ. Trimming removed 4 bases at V and 1 base at J, with 8 bases between. CDR3 coding DNA: TGCGCCAGCAGCGAGGGACAGAACACCGGGGAGCTGTTTTTT. Protein: CASSEGQNTGELFF.

This clone was observed once. V usage is TRBV19 and J usage is TRBJ2-1, with D possibly matching TRBD1 (6 bases). The ends were cut back, 7 bases at V and 4 bases at J, with 20 bases in the middle. From germline, CDR1 is LNHDA and CDR2 SQIVND (reference sequence). The CDR3 contains 16 residues. The DNA of the CDR3 is TGTGCCAGTACCACCACAGGGTCCCGGATTTACAATGAGCAGTTCTTC. Its translation is CASTTTGSRIYNEQFF.

Note on this clone: The identical CDR3 is also encoded by other nucleotide sequences in the sample. The rearrangement joins TRBV28 to TRBJ1-2; 7 nucleotides align to TRBD1. V was clipped by 6 bases and J by 3 bases; unmatched bases: 1. Germline V CDR1 and CDR2: MDHEN, SYDVKM. This CDR3 is built from 12 residues. The CDR3 DNA follows: TGTGCCAGCAGCCAGGGGGACTATGGCTACACCTTC. This translates into CASSQGDYGYTF.

The chain employs TRBV7-9 and TRBJ1-4; D perhaps matches TRBD1 (6 bases). The CDR3 totals 15 residues. The germline V gene has CDR1 SEHNR and CDR2 FQNEAQ (reference sequence). The ends were cut back, 6 bases at V and 3 bases at J, with 14 bases in the middle. CDR3 region: CASSIGEGANEKLFF. The CDR3 nucleotides read TGTGCCAGCAGTATAGGCGAGGGGGCTAATGAAAAACTGTTTTTT.

V and J are TRBV9 and TRBJ1-1; D not certain. CDR1 and CDR2 from the germline V gene are SGDLS and YYNGEE. V was cut by 2 bases and J by 4 bases, with 9 bases left in between. This CDR3 region has 13 residues. CDR3 sequence: CASSVRAATEAFF. The CDR3, as DNA: TGTGCCAGCAGCGTCCGGGCCGCCACTGAAGCTTTCTTT.

The chain uses TRBV7-6 and TRBJ2-7; tentative D call: TRBD1 (6 bases). This CDR3 is 15 amino acids long. The germline CDR1 and CDR2 sequences are SGHVS and FNYEAQ. V was pared by 0 bases and J by 5 bases, with 14 bases between. The CDR3 here is CASSLALTGFDEQYF. The DNA of the CDR3 is TGTGCCAGCAGCTTAGCGCTAACAGGGTTCGACGAGCAGTACTTC.

The CDR3 sequence: CASRGQWTSGSNNEQFF. CDR3 in DNA: TGTGCCAGCAGGGGACAGTGGACTAGCGGGAGCAACAATGAGCAGTTCTTC. The J gene is TRBJ2-1, the V gene TRBV27, with 13 bases lining up with TRBD2. The CDR3 totals 17 residues. Germline CDR1 and CDR2: MNHEY and SMNVEV (reference sequence). With V trimmed by 6 bases and J by 5 bases, 10 bases remained unmatched.

The chain couples TRBV6-5 to TRBJ2-2, with unresolved D. This CDR3 contains 16 residues. V was pared by 0 bases and J by 1 base, with 9 bases between. Germline V gene sequence: CDR1 MNHEY, CDR2 SVGAGI. CDR3 nucleotides: TGTGCCAGCAGTTACTCGATAAAAGTGAACACCGGGGAGCTGTTTTTT. Translated, it gives CASSYSIKVNTGELFF.

V usage is TRBV4-1 and J usage is TRBJ2-7, with TRBD1 matching over 10 bases. CDR3 size: 15 residues. CDR1 and CDR2 from the germline V gene are MGHRA and YSYEKL. The ends lost 1 base at V and 3 bases at J; junction bases unmatched: 3. In DNA, the CDR3 is TGCGCCAGCAGCCAAGCCCGGGACAGGGGCTACGAGCAGTACTTC. It translates to CASSQARDRGYEQYF.

This CDR3 is CASSFLRGGYEQYF. The CDR3 DNA reads TGTGCCAGCAGTTTCCTACGGGGGGGCTACGAGCAGTACTTC. The rearrangement joins TRBV2 to TRBJ2-7, with 8 bases identical to TRBD2. CDR3 length: 14 residues. Trimming at V came to 5 bases and at J to 3 bases, leaving 6 bases not matched to a gene. CDR1 and CDR2 from the germline V gene are SNHLY and FYNNEI.

V and J are TRBV19 and TRBJ1-1; possible D gene TRBD1, 5 bases. The CDR3 runs to 13 residues. V was shortened by 9 bases and J by 4 bases, with 15 bases between the two germline ends. The V gene's germline CDR1 is LNHDA and CDR2 SQIVND (reference sequence). As DNA, the CDR3 is TGTGCCAGCCGTCGGAAGGGGAGCACTGAAGCTTTCTTT. Its translation: CASRRKGSTEAFF.

This sequence joins TRBV28 and TRBJ1-4; 9 bases map to TRBD1. This CDR3 region has 15 residues. Germline-derived CDR1 and CDR2 are MDHEN and SYDVKM. V shed 6 bases, J shed 8 bases, and the junction held 10 bases outside the gene matches. This chain's CDR3 is CASSYNTGTGEKLFF. The CDR3 bases are TGTGCCAGCAGCTACAATACAGGGACAGGGGAAAAACTGTTTTTT.

The CDR3 here is CASSLGWVGTKNTEAFF. CDR3 DNA sequence: TGTGCCAGCAGCTTAGGTTGGGTCGGCACGAAGAACACTGAAGCTTTCTTT. The chain couples TRBV7-8 to TRBJ1-1; no definite D call. V gave up 1 base and J gave up 1 base, with 16 bases separating them. This CDR3 is built from 17 residues. Germline values: CDR1 SGHVS, CDR2 FQNEAQ. The full variable domain, its missing parts supplied by reference TRBV7-8 and TRBJ1-1, is GAGVSQSPRYKVAKRGQDVALRCDPISGHVSLFWYQQALGQGPEFLTYFQNEAQLDKSGLPSDRFFAERPEGSVSTLKIQRTQQEDSAVYLCASSLGWVGTKNTEAFFGQGTRLTVV.

This clone was found once. The chain carries TRBV19 and TRBJ1-5; D is uncertain. The CDR3 contains 16 residues. Germline V gene data show CDR1 as LNHDA and CDR2 as SQIVND (reference sequence). Trimming removed 3 bases from V and 4 bases from J, with 16 bases in between. DNA for the CDR3: TGTGCCAGTAGTATTTTATTTTTTAAGGCTAATCAGCCCCAGCATTTT. This translates into CASSILFFKANQPQHF.

The chain uses TRBV27 and TRBJ1-5, with D hard to call. V lost 0 bases and J lost 4, with 10 bases in between. The length of the CDR3 is 15 residues. In germline, CDR1 is MNHEY, CDR2 SMNVEV (reference sequence). The CDR3 sequence is CASSLSFQINQPQHF. CDR3 nucleotide sequence: TGTGCCAGCAGTTTATCGTTTCAGATTAATCAGCCCCAGCATTTT.

The chain combines TRBV28 with TRBJ1-5; D is uncertain. Germline CDR1 is MDHEN and CDR2 is SYDVKM. The CDR3 totals 15 residues. V was clipped by 6 bases and J by 0 bases, with 12 bases between them. Written as DNA, the CDR3 is TGTGCCAGCAGATCGGGATTTTTTAGCAATCAGCCCCAGCATTTT. Residues: CASRSGFFSNQPQHF.

The V gene is TRBV11-2, the J gene TRBJ1-4; D unresolved. Per germline, CDR1 SGHAT and CDR2 FQNNGV. Trimming took 4 bases from V and 1 from J, leaving 10 bases between them. CDR3 length: 15 amino acids. The CDR3 reads CASSSQLGTNEKLFF. CDR3 coding DNA: TGTGCCAGCAGCTCTCAATTGGGAACTAATGAAAAACTGTTTTTT.

The genes are TRBV11-2 and TRBJ2-7; 7 bases match TRBD1. The V and J ends lost 6 bases and 0 bases, in that order; junction bases with no gene match: 8. This CDR3 comprises 15 residues. CDR1 is SGHAT and CDR2 is FQNNGV in the germline V gene. CDR3 region: CASRSTTGPSYEQYF. In nucleotides, the CDR3 is TGTGCCAGCAGGTCAACGACAGGGCCCTCCTACGAGCAGTACTTC.

The chain couples TRBV28 to TRBJ2-5; D might be TRBD1 or TRBD2, each matching 5 bases. Germline V CDR1 and CDR2: MDHEN, SYDVKM. The CDR3 covers 15 residues. The V end was cut by 8 bases, the J end by 4 bases, with 20 bases between. As DNA, the CDR3 is TGTGCCAGCTCTACCCCAAAAGGGGACGGAGAGACCCAGTACTTC. Its protein product is CASSTPKGDGETQYF. The full variable domain, rest sourced from reference TRBV28 and TRBJ2-5, is DVKVTQSSRYLVKRTGEKVFLECVQDMDHENMFWYRQDPGLGLRLIYFSYDVKMKEKGDIPEGYSVSREKKERFSLILESASTNQTSMYLCASSTPKGDGETQYFGPGTRLLVL.

CDR3 amino acids: CASSMSTGYEQYF. As DNA, the CDR3 is TGTGCCAGTAGTATGTCAACAGGGTACGAGCAGTACTTC. V usage is TRBV19 and J usage is TRBJ2-7, with a weak D call TRBD1 (6 bases). CDR1 LNHDA and CDR2 SQIVND come from the germline V gene (reference sequence). Trimming pared 3 bases from V and 4 bases from J, leaving 10 bases between. The CDR3 contains 13 residues. The whole variable domain, remainder taken from reference TRBV19 and TRBJ2-7, is DGGITQSPKYLFRKEGQNVTLSCEQNLNHDAMYWYRQDPGQGLRLIYYSQIVNDFQKGDIAEGYSVSREKKESFPLTVTSAQKNPTAFYLCASSMSTGYEQYFGPGTRLTVT.

The chain carries TRBV4-1 and TRBJ2-1, with TRBD2 matching over 14 bases. The CDR3 runs to 18 residues. Germline-derived CDR1 and CDR2 are MGHRA and YSYEKL. With V trimmed by 4 bases and J by 8 bases, 13 bases remained unmatched. The CDR3 DNA follows: TGCGCCAGCAGCCCGCTAGGGACTAGCGGGAGTAATGGGCATGAGCAGTTCTTC. Protein: CASSPLGTSGSNGHEQFF.

A remark on this clone: The same CDR3 is also encoded by other DNA sequences in this sample. The chain is built from TRBV5-1 and TRBJ2-5; weak D call: TRBD2 (5 bases). The CDR3 covers 15 residues. V lost 0 bases to trimming and J lost 3 bases, with 12 bases between them. From germline, CDR1 is SGHRS and CDR2 YFSETQ. CDR3 nucleotide sequence: TGCGCCAGCAGCTTGGCGCTAGCTGGGGAAGAGACCCAGTACTTC. It translates to CASSLALAGEETQYF.

This chain connects TRBV6-5 to TRBJ1-1, with 7 nucleotides matching TRBD1. Unmatched junction bases numbered 6, after V lost 0 bases and J lost 2 bases. Germline V lookup: CDR1 MNHEY, CDR2 SVGAGI. This CDR3 contains 16 residues. The CDR3: CASSYSGGQINTEAFF. The CDR3 bases are TGTGCCAGCAGTTACTCGGGGGGACAGATTAACACTGAAGCTTTCTTT.

V gene TRBV6-1 combines with J gene TRBJ2-3; D is undetermined. Trimming removed 3 bases at V and 2 bases at J, with 3 bases between. CDR3 length: 12 residues. Germline CDR1 reads MNHNS; CDR2 reads SASEGT. CDR3 in DNA: TGTGCCAGCAGTGAGTACACAGATACGCAGTATTTT. It encodes CASSEYTDTQYF.

The chain links TRBV9 to TRBJ1-1; the D is unclear. The CDR3 consists of 13 residues. V dropped 0 bases and J dropped 0 bases, with 3 bases sitting between them. Germline V gene data show CDR1 as SGDLS and CDR2 as YYNGEE. The CDR3 sequence is CASSVAMNTEAFF. The CDR3 nucleotides read TGTGCCAGCAGCGTAGCTATGAACACTGAAGCTTTCTTT.

This clone was seen a single time. This rearrangement joins TRBV6-6 to TRBJ2-5; D is possibly TRBD1 or TRBD2 (5 bases each). V was shortened by 2 bases and J by 4 bases, with 11 bases between the two germline ends. In germline, CDR1 is MNHNY, CDR2 SVGAGI (reference sequence). There are 14 residues in the CDR3. In DNA, the CDR3 is TGTGCCAGCAGTTACAGGGGTGGGAGAGAGACCCAGTACTTC. Protein sequence: CASSYRGGRETQYF.